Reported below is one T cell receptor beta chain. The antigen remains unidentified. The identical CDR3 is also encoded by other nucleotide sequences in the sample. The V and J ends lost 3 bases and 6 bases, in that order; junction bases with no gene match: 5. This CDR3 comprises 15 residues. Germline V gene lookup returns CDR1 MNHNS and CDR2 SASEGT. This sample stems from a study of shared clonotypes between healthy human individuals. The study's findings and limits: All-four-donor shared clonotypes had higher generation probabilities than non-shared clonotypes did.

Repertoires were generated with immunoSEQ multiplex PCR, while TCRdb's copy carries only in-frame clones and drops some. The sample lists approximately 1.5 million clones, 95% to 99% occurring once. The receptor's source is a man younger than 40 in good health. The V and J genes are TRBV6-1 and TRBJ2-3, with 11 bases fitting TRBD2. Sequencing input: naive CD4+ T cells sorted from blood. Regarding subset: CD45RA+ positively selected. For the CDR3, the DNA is TGTGCCAGCAGTGAGCTAGCGGGAGGCCCCGATACGCAGTATTTT. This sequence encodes CASSELAGGPDTQYF.